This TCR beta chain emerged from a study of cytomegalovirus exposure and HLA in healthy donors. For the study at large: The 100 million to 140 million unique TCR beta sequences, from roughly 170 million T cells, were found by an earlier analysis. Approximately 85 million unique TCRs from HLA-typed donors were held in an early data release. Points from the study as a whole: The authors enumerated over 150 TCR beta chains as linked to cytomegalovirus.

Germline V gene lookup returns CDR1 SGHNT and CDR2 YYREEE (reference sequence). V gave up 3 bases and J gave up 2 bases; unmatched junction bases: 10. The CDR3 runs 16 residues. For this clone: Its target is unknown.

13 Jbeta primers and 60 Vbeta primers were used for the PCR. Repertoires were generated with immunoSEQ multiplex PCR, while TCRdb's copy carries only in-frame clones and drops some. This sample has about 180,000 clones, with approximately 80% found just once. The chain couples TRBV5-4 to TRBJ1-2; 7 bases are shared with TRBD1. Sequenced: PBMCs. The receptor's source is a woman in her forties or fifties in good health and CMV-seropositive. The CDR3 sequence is CASSSGDRVQNYGYTF. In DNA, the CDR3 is TGTGCCAGCAGCTCGGGCGACAGGGTCCAAAACTATGGCTACACCTTC.